This entry describes one TCR beta chain. The antigen remains undetermined. Profiling relied on immunoSEQ multiplex PCR, and the TCRdb table lists in-frame clones only, not all of them. The data contain some 250,000 clones, 94% of them singletons. This entry comes from a study of T cell responses to AZD1222 COVID-19 vaccine. Notes on the study in general: Following two doses of AZD1222, Spike-specific TCR breadth and depth rose. Reportedly, close to half of spike-specific TCRs are directed against unmutated variant regions. Just a handful of AZD1222 recipients were seropositive at baseline.

The CDR3 loop spans 15 amino acids. The germline V and J ends were trimmed by 6 bases and 7 bases, with 21 bases remaining between them. The germline CDR1 and CDR2 sequences are SGHTA and FQGTGA. Sequencing used peripheral blood, obtained 28 days after the second AZD1222 dose. The chain is built from TRBV7-3 and TRBJ1-1, with D perhaps TRBD1 (6 bases). The clonotype comes from an adult who received the AZD1222 COVID-19 vaccine. As DNA, the CDR3 is TGTGCCAGCAGGCAAGTAGGCGGGGCGGACAGTGAAGCTTTCTTT. Its protein is CASRQVGGADSEAFF.